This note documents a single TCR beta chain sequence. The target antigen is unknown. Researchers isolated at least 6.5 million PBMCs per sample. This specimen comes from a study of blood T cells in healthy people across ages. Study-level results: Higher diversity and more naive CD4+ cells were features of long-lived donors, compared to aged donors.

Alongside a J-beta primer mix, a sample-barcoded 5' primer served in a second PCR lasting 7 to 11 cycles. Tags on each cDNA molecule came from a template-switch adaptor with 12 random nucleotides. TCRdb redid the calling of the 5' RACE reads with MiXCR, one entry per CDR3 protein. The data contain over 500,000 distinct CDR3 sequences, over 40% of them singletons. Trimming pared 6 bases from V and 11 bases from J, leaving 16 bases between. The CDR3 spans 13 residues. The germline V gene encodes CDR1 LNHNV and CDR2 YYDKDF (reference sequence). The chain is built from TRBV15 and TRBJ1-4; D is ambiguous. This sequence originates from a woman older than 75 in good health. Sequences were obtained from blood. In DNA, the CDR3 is TGTGCCACCAGTCCCTATATGGTGTCTAAACTGTTTTTT. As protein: CATSPYMVSKLFF.